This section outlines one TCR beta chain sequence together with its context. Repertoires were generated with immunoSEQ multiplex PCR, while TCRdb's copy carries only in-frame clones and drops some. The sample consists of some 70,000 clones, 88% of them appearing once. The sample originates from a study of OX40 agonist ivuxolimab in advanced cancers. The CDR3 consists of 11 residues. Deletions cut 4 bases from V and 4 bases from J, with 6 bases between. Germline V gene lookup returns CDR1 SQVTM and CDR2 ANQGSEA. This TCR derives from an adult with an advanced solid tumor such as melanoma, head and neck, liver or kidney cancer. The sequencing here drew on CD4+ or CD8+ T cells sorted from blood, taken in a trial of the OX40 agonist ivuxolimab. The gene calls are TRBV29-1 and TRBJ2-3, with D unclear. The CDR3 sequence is CSVAGPDTQYF. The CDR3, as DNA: TGCAGCGTTGCGGGCCCAGATACGCAGTATTTT.